This T cell receptor beta chain was identified in a study of blood T cell repertoires in COVID-19. Study-wide context: COVID-19 samples collected from the United States, Italy and Spain covered acute and convalescent phases. PBMCs, B-cell-depleted T cells, or T cells provided the cDNA or gDNA that made up the material.

TCRdb keeps only in-frame clones here, not all; method: immunoSEQ multiplex PCR. The sample carries roughly 65,000 clones, 65% to 85% recorded once. CDR3 length: 13 residues. Germline V CDR1 and CDR2: GTSNPN, SVGIG (reference sequence). The V gene lost 2 bases and the J gene lost 4 bases, with 11 bases spanning the gap. The rearrangement uses TRBV30 and TRBJ1-1; D is unclear. Sequencing used peripheral blood. This TCR derives from a human donor in a cohort sampled during active COVID-19. DNA of the CDR3: TGTGCCTGGAGTAAACGGGGTGGCACTGAAGCTTTCTTT. Protein sequence: CAWSKRGGTEAFF.